This T cell receptor (beta chain) is from a study of T cell responses to AZD1222 COVID-19 vaccine. Study-wide findings and caveats: With two AZD1222 doses given, Spike-specific TCR breadth and depth both rose.

Comment on this clone: Its target is not known.

Repertoires were generated with immunoSEQ multiplex PCR, while TCRdb's copy carries only in-frame clones and drops some. Of roughly 66,000 clones in the sample, around 82% are singletons; the top ten hold roughly 5%. This TCR was sampled from an adult in good health. The specimen was peripheral blood, collected on day 0 of AZD1222 vaccination.

The CDR3 spells CASSQDWDRGYNEQFF. The DNA of the CDR3 is TGTGCCAGCAGCCAAGACTGGGACAGGGGTTACAATGAGCAGTTCTTC. This chain uses TRBV4-2 with TRBJ2-1; 10 nucleotides align to TRBD1. Per the germline V gene, CDR1 is LGHNA and CDR2 is YNFKEQ. The length of the CDR3 is 16 residues. Germline trimming cut 0 bases from V and 4 bases from J; bases unmatched to any gene: 3.